This paragraph covers one TCR beta chain sequence. Its specificity is not known. This record comes from a study of T cells in localized non-small cell lung cancer. Study-level results: It was uninvolved adjacent lung that showed the highest T cell clonality, exceeding tumor.

This CDR3 has 16 amino acids. Germline loops: CDR1 SGHDT, CDR2 YYEEEE. V lost 1 base and J lost 8; bases outside the gene matches: 7. Sequencing was performed with immunoSEQ multiplex PCR; in TCRdb, only in-frame clones are kept and a portion is missing. Of about 59,000 clones listed, approximately 93% are singletons. The V and J genes are TRBV5-6 and TRBJ2-1; TRBD2 matches 12 bases. The receptor was derived from a man aged 40 to 70 with stage I lung adenocarcinoma. The sample consisted of peripheral blood, taken before any cancer treatment. In DNA, the CDR3 is TGTGCCAGCAGCTTGTTTCTAGCGGGAGGGCCGGATGAGCAGTTCTTC. It translates to CASSLFLAGGPDEQFF.